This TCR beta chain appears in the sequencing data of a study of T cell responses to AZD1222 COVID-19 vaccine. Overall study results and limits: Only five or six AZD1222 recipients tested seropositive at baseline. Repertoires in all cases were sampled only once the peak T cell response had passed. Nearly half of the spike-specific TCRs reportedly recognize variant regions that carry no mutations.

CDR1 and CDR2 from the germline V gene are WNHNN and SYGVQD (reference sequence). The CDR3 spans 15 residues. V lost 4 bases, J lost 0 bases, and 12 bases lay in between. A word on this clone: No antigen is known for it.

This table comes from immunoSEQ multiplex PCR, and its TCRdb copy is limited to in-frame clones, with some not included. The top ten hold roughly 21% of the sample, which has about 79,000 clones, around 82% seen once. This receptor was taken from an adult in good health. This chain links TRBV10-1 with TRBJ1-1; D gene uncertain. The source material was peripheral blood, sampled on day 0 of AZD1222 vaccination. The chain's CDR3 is CASSGTWRVNTEAFF. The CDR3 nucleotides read TGCGCCAGCAGTGGAACGTGGAGGGTGAACACTGAAGCTTTCTTT.